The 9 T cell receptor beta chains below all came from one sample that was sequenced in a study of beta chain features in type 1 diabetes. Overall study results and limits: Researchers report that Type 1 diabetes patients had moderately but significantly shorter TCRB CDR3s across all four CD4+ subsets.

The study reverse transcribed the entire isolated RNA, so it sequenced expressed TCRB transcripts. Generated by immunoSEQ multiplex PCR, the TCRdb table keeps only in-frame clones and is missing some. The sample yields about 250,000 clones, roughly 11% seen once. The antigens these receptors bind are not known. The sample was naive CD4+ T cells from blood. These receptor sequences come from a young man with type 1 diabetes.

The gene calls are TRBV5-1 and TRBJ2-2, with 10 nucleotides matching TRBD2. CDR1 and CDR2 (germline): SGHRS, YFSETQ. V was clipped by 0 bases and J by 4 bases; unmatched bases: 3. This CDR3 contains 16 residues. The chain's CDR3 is CASSLGWTSGTGELFF. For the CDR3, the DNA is TGCGCCAGCAGCTTGGGTTGGACTAGCGGCACCGGGGAGCTGTTTTTT.

The CDR3 loop is CASSRRDNTDTQYF. Here the CDR3 DNA reads TGTGCCAGCAGCCGTAGGGACAACACAGATACGCAGTATTTT. The chain combines TRBV9 with TRBJ2-3, with a tentative D call TRBD1 (6 bases). The CDR3 totals 14 residues. V lost 4 bases and J 2 bases, leaving 11 bases between the germline ends. The germline V gene encodes CDR1 SGDLS and CDR2 YYNGEE.

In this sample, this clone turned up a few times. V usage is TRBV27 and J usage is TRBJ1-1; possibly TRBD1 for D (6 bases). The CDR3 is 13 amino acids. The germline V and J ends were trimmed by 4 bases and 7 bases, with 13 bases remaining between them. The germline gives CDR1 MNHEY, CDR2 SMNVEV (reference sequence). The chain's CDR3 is CASSSETGFEAFF. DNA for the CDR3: TGTGCCAGCAGTTCAGAGACAGGATTTGAAGCTTTCTTT.

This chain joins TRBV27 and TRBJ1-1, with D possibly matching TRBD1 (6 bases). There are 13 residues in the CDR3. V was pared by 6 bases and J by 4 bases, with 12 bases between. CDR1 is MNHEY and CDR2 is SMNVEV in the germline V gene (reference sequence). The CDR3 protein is CASSRRGGTEAFF. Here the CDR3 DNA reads TGTGCCAGCAGCCGCAGGGGTGGCACTGAAGCTTTCTTT.

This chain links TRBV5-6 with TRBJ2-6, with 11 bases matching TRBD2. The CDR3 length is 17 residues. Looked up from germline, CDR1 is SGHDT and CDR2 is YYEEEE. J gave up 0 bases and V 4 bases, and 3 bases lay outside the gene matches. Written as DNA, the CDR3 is TGTGCCAGCAGCAGACTAGCGGGGACCTCTGGGGCCAACGTCCTGACTTTC. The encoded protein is CASSRLAGTSGANVLTF.

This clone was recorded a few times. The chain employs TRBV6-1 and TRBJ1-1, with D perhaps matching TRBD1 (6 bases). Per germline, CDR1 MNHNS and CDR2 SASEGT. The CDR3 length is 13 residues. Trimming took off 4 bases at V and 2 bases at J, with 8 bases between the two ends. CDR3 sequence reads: CASSGQANTEAFF. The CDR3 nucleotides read TGTGCCAGCAGTGGACAGGCTAACACTGAAGCTTTCTTT.

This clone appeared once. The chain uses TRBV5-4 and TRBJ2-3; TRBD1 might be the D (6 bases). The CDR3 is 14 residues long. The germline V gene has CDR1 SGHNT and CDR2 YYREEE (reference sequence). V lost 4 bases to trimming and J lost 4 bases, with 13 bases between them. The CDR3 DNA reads TGTGCCAGCAGCACCGTGGACAGCTCAGATACGCAGTATTTT. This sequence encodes CASSTVDSSDTQYF.

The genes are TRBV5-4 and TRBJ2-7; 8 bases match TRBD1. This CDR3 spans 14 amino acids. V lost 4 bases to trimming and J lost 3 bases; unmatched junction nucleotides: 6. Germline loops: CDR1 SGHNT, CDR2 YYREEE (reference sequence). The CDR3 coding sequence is TGTGCCAGCAGCCTAGACAGGGGCGACTACGAGCAGTACTTC. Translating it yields CASSLDRGDYEQYF.

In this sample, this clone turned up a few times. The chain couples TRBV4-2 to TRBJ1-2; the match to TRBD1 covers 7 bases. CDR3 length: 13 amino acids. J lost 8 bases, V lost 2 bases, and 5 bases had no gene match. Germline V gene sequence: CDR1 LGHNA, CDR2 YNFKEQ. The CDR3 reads CASSQRTGDGYTF. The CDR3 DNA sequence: TGTGCCAGCAGCCAAAGAACAGGGGACGGCTACACCTTC.